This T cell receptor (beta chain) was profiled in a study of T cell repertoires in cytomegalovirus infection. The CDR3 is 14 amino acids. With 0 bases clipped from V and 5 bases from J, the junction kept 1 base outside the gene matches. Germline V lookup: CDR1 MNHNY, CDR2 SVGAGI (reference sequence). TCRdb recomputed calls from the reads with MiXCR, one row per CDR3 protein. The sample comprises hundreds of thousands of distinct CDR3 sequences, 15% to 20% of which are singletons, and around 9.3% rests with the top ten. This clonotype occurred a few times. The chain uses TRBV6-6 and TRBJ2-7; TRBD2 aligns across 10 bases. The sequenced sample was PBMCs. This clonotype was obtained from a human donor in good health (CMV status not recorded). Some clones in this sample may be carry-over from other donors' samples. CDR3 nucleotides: TGTGCCAGCAGTTACTCTGGGACTAGCGACGAGCAGTACTTC. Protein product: CASSYSGTSDEQYF.